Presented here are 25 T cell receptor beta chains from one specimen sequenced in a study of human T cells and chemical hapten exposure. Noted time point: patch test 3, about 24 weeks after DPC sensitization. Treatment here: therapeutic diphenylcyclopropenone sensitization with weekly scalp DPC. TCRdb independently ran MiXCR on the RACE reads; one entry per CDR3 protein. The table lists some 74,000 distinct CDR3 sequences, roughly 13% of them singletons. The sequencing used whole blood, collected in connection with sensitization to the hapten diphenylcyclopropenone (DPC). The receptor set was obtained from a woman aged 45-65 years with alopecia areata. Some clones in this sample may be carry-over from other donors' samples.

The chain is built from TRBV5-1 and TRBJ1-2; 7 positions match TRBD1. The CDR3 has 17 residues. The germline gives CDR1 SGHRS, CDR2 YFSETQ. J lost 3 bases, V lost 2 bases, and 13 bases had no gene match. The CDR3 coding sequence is TGCGCCAGCAGCTTAATGCCAGGGGGGATTAGCGACTATGGCTACACCTTC. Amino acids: CASSLMPGGISDYGYTF.

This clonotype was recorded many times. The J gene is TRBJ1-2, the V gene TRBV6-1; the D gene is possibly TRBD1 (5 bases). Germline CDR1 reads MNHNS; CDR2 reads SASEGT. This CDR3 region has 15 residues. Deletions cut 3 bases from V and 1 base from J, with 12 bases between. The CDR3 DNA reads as TGTGCCAGCAGTGAGACAGCTATCTTTAACTATGGCTACACCTTC. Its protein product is CASSETAIFNYGYTF.

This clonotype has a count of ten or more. The chain's CDR3 is CASSLAGASDTQYF. CDR3 bases: TGTGCCAGCAGCTTAGCGGGAGCATCAGATACGCAGTATTTT. The V gene is TRBV7-2, the J gene TRBJ2-3; possible D gene TRBD2, 5 bases. V was pared by 0 bases and J by 4 bases, with 8 bases between. Germline CDR1 is SGHTA and CDR2 is FQGNSA. The CDR3 loop spans 14 amino acids. The whole variable domain, filled in from reference TRBV7-2 and TRBJ2-3, reads GAGVSQSPSNKVTEKGKDVELRCDPISGHTALYWYRQSLGQGLEFLIYFQGNSAPDKSGLPSDRFSAERTGGSVSTLTIQRTQQEDSAVYLCASSLAGASDTQYFGPGTRLTVL.

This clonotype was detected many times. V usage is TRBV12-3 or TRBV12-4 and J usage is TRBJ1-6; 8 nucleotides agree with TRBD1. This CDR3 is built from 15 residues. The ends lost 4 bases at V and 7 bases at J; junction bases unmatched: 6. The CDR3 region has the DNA TGTGCCAGCAGTTCCACAGGGGGGGGGAATTCACCCCTCCACTTT. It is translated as CASSSTGGGNSPLHF.

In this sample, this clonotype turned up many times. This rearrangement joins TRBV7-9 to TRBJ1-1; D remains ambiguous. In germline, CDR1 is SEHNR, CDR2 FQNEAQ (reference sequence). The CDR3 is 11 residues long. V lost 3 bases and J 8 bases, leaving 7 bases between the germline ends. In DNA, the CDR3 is TGTGCCAGCAGCTTTAGCCAGGAAGCTTTCTTT. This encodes CASSFSQEAFF.

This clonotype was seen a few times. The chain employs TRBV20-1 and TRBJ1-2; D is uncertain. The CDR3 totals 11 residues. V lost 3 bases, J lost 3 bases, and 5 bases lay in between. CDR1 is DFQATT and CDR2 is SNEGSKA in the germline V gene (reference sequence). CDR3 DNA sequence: TGCAGTGCTAGGAGTGACTATGGCTACACCTTC. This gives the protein CSARSDYGYTF.

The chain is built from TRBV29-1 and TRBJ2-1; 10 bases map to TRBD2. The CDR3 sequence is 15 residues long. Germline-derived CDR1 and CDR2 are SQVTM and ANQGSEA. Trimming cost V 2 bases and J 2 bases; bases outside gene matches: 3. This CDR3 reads CSVETLAGAYNEQFF. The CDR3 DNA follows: TGCAGCGTTGAAACCCTAGCGGGAGCCTACAATGAGCAGTTCTTC.

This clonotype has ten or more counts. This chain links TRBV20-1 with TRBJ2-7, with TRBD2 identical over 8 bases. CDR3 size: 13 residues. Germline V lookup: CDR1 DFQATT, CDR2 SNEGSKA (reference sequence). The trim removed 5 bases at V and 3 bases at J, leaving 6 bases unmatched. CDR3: CSARVAGIYEQYF. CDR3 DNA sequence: TGCAGTGCTCGTGTAGCGGGAATCTACGAGCAGTACTTC.

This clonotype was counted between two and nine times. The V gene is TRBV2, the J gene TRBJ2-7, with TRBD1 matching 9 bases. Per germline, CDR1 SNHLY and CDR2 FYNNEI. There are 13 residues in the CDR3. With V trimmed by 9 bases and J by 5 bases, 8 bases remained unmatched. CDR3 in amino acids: CASTWTGENEQYF. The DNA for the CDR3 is TGTGCCAGTACTTGGACAGGGGAGAACGAGCAGTACTTC.

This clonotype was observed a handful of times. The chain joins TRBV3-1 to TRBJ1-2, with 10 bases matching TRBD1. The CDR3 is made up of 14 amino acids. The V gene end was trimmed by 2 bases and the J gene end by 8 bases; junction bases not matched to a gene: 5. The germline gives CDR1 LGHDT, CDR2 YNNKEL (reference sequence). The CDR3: CASSQIDRGQGYTF. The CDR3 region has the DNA TGTGCCAGCAGCCAAATCGACAGGGGGCAAGGCTACACCTTC.

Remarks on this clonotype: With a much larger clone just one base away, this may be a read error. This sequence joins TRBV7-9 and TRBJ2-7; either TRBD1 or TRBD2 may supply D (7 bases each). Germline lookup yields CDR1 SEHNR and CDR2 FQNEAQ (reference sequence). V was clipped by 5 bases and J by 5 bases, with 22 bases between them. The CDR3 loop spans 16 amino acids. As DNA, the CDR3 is TGTGCCAGCAGCCCGGCCAGGGGGGGCCCCGACCACGAGCAGTACTTC. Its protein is CASSPARGGPDHEQYF.

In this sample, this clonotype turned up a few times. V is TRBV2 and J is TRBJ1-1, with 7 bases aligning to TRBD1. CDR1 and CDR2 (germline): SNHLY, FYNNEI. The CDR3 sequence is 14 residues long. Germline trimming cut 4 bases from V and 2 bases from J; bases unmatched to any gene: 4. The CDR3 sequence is CASSGQGGNTEAFF. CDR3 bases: TGTGCCAGCAGTGGACAGGGAGGAAACACTGAAGCTTTCTTT.

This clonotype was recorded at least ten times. DNA for the CDR3: TGTGCCAGCAGTCCCAAAACGACAGGGGAGACCCAGTACTTC. Residues: CASSPKTTGETQYF. The V call is TRBV6-1, the J call TRBJ2-5; 7 bases are a match to TRBD1. V shed 5 bases and J 5 bases; nucleotides not matched to a gene: 8. Germline loops: CDR1 MNHNS, CDR2 SASEGT. This CDR3 has 14 residues.

CDR3 residues: CASSSGLSGNTIYF. For the CDR3, the DNA is TGTGCCAGCAGCTCGGGTCTCTCTGGAAACACCATATATTTT. The chain uses TRBV28 and TRBJ1-3; no reliable D call. Germline CDR1 and CDR2: MDHEN and SYDVKM. V lost 6 bases, J lost 0 bases, and 9 bases lay in between. CDR3 size: 14 residues.

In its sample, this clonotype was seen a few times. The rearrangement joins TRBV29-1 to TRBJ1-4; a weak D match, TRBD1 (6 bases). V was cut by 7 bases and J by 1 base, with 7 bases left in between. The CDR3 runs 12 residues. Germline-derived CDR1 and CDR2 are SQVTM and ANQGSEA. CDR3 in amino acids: CSAGQTNEKLFF. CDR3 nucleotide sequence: TGCAGCGCGGGACAAACTAATGAAAAACTGTTTTTT.

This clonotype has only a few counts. CDR3 nucleotide sequence: TGTGCCAGCAGTTACCAATTCGCTACAGGGAGGTTCGACACTGAAGCTTTCTTT. It yields the protein CASSYQFATGRFDTEAFF. The V gene is TRBV6-5, the J gene TRBJ1-1; weak D call: TRBD1 (6 bases). V was cut by 2 bases and J by 3 bases, with 22 bases left in between. This CDR3 region has 18 residues. The V gene's germline CDR1 is MNHEY and CDR2 SVGAGI.

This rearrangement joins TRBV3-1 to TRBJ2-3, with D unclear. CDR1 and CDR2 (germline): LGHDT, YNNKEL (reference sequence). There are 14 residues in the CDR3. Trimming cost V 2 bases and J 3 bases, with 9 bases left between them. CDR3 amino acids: CASSQWTETDTQYF. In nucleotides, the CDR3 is TGTGCCAGCAGCCAATGGACGGAGACAGATACGCAGTATTTT.

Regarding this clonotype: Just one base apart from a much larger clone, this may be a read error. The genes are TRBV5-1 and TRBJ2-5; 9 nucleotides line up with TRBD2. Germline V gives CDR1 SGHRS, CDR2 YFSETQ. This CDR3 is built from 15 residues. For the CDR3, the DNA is TGCGCCAGCAGCATCGGACTAGCGAGACAAGAGACCCGGTACTTC. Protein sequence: CASSIGLARQETRYF.

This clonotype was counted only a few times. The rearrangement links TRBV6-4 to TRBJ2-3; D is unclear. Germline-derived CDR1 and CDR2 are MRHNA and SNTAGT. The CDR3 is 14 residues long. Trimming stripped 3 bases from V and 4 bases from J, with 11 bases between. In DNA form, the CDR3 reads TGTGCCAGCAGTGAGGGATCGACATCAGATACGCAGTATTTT. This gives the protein CASSEGSTSDTQYF.

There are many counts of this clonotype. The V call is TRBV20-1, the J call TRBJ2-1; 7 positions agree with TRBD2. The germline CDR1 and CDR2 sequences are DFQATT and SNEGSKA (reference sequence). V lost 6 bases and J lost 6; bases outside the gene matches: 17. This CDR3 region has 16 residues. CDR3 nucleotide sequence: TGCAGTGCACCCCCTCGGACTAGAGTAGAGGGCAATGAGCAGTTCTTC. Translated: CSAPPRTRVEGNEQFF.

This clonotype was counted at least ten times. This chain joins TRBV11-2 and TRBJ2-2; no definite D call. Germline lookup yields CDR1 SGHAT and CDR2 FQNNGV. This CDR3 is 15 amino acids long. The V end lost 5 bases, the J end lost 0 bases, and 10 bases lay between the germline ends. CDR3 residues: CASSPVKANTGELFF. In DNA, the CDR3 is TGTGCCAGCAGCCCGGTGAAGGCGAACACCGGGGAGCTGTTTTTT.

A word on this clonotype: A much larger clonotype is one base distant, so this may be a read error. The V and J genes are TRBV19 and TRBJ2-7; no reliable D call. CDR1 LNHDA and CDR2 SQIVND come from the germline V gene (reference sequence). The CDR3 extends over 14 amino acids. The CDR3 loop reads CASSIDASSFEQYF. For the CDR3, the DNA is TGTGCCAGTAGTATAGATGCATCCTCCTTCGAGCAGTACTTC.

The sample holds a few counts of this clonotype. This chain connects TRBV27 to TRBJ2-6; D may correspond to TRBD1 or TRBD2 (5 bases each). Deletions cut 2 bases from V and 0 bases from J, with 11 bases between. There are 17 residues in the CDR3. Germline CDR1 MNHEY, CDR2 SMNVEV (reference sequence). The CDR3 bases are TGTGCCAGCAGTTTAGAGGGGCTGTCCTCTGGGGCCAACGTCCTGACTTTC. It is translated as CASSLEGLSSGANVLTF.

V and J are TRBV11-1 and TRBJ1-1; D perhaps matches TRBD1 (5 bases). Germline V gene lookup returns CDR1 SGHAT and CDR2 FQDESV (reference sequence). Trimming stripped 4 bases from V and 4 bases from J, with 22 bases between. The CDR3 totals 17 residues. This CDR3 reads CASSSRGRGSRGTEAFF. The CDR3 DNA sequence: TGTGCCAGCAGCTCTCGGGGTCGCGGTTCGAGGGGCACTGAAGCTTTCTTT.

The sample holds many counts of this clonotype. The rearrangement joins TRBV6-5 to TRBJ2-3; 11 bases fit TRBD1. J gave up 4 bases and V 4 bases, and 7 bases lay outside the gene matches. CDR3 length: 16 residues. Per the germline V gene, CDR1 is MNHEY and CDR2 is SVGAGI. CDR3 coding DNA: TGTGCCAGCAGTTCGGCAGGGACAGGGGGACCAGATACGCAGTATTTT. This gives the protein CASSSAGTGGPDTQYF.